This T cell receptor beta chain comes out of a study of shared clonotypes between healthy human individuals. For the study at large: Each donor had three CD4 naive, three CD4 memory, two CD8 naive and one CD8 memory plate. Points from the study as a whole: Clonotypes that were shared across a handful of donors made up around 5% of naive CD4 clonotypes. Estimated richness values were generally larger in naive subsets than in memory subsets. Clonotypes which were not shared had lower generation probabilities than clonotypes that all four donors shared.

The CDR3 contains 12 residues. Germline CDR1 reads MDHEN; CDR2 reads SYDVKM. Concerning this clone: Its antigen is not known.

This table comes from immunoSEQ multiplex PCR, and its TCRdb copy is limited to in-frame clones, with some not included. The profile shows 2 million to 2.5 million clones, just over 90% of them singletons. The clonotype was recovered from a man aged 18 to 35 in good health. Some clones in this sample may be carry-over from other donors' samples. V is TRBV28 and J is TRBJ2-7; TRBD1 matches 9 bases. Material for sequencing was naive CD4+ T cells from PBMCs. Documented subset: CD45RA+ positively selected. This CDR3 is CGTGTGSREQYF. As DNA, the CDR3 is TGTGGAACCGGGACAGGGTCGCGAGAGCAGTACTTC.